Following are 14 T cell receptor beta chains from one sample sequenced in a study of CD8+CD57+ T cells in acquired aplastic anemia. Flow cytometry had shown expanded CD8+CD57+ cells in the patients chosen for sequencing. For CDR3 and TCR beta VDJ profiling, genomic DNA was the template used. One entry per CDR3 protein results from TCRdb running MiXCR on the reads. The sample has 450,000 to 600,000 distinct CDR3 sequences, over 25% seen once. Material: sorted CD4+, CD8+, or CD8+CD57+ T cells (not recorded which) from PBMCs. The source of these receptors is a human donor with aplastic anemia.

This clonotype was found a few times. A single base separates this from a much larger clone, so it may be a read error. The J gene is TRBJ1-1, the V gene TRBV2, with 7 bases matching TRBD1. Germline lookup yields CDR1 SNHLY and CDR2 FYNNEI. This CDR3 contains 15 residues. CDR3 amino acids: CACSGDRVGNTEAFF. In DNA, the CDR3 is TGTGCCTGCAGTGGGGACAGAGTCGGGAACACTGAAGCTTTCTTT. Together with reference TRBV2 and TRBJ1-1, the CDR3 gives the full variable domain: EPEVTQTPSHQVTQMGQEVILRCVPISNHLYFYWYRQILGQKVEFLVSFYNNEISEKSEIFDDQFSVERPDGSNFTLKIRSTKLEDSAMYFCACSGDRVGNTEAFFGQGTRLTVV.

This clonotype was counted a few times. This could be a read error, since a much larger clone is one nucleotide away. The chain carries TRBV29-1 and TRBJ1-2; TRBD1 is a possible D gene (5 bases). CDR1 is SQVTM and CDR2 is ANQGSEA in the germline V gene. The CDR3 has 12 amino acids. V dropped 7 bases and J dropped 8 bases, with 17 bases sitting between them. CDR3: CSGSRGPEGYTF. Here the CDR3 DNA reads TGCAGCGGATCACGGGGCCCTGAGGGCTACACCTTC. Drawing the rest from reference TRBV29-1 and TRBJ1-2, the complete variable domain is SAVISQKPSRDICQRGTSLTIQCQVDSQVTMMFWYRQQPGQSLTLIATANQGSEATYESGFVIDKFPISRPNLTFSTLTVSNMSPEDSSIYLCSGSRGPEGYTFGSGTRLTVV.

Details on this clonotype: Being one base from a much bigger clone, this may be a read error. The CDR3 region has the DNA TGTGCCACCAGTGCAGCGGGGCGGAAAGAGCAGCTCTTC. Amino acid sequence: CATSAAGRKEQLF. This sequence joins TRBV24-1 and TRBJ2-1; TRBD2 aligns across 7 bases. CDR1 and CDR2 (germline): KGHDR, SFDVKD. This CDR3 comprises 13 residues.

This chain links TRBV19 with TRBJ2-3, with 9 nucleotides matching TRBD2. Germline CDR1 is LNHDA and CDR2 is SQIVND (reference sequence). The V segment lost 6 bases and the J segment 1 base; nucleotides outside the gene matches: 5. The CDR3 extends over 15 amino acids. CDR3 loop: CASSLAGRGTDTQYF. In nucleotides, the CDR3 is TGTGCCAGTAGCCTAGCGGGGAGGGGCACAGATACGCAGTATTTT.

This clonotype has more than one count but fewer than ten. A much bigger clone sits one base away, suggesting this may be a read error. The genes are TRBV7-2 and TRBJ1-1; unclear D gene. V was trimmed by 3 bases and J by 1 base, leaving 6 bases between them. The CDR3 contains 13 residues. Germline loops: CDR1 SGHTA, CDR2 FQGNSA. CDR3 sequence (DNA): TGTGCCAGCAGCTTCCACTCGAACACTGAAGCTTTCTTT. It yields the protein CASSFHSNTEAFF.

The rearrangement links TRBV7-6 to TRBJ1-5; D possibly corresponds to TRBD1 (5 bases). Germline lookup yields CDR1 SGHVS and CDR2 FNYEAQ. Trimming shortened V by 4 bases and J by 7 bases, and 11 bases separated the two germline ends. The CDR3 sequence is 13 residues long. CDR3 amino acids: CASSSGPDQPQHF. The CDR3, as DNA: TGTGCCAGCAGCTCGGGACCCGACCAGCCCCAGCATTTT.

This clonotype was counted once. This chain joins TRBV2 and TRBJ2-7; TRBD2 agrees at 13 bases. J was trimmed by 2 bases and V by 0 bases; bases with no gene match: 4. The germline V gene encodes CDR1 SNHLY and CDR2 FYNNEI. The CDR3 is 17 amino acids. The CDR3 here is CASSEAYGLAGAYEQYF. The CDR3 DNA sequence: TGTGCCAGCAGTGAAGCGTACGGACTAGCGGGAGCCTACGAGCAGTACTTC. Full variable domain (missing parts from reference TRBV2 and TRBJ2-7): EPEVTQTPSHQVTQMGQEVILRCVPISNHLYFYWYRQILGQKVEFLVSFYNNEISEKSEIFDDQFSVERPDGSNFTLKIRSTKLEDSAMYFCASSEAYGLAGAYEQYFGPGTRLTVT.

The chain is built from TRBV11-1 and TRBJ2-1; 7 nucleotides agree with TRBD1. The J segment lost 9 bases and the V segment lost 1 base, leaving 9 bases of the junction unmatched. CDR1 is SGHAT, CDR2 FQDESV, per germline (reference sequence). The CDR3 is made up of 15 amino acids. This chain's CDR3 is CASSLVMRGRTEQFF. For the CDR3, the DNA is TGTGCCAGCAGCTTAGTAATGAGGGGGCGAACTGAGCAGTTCTTC.

This clonotype appeared a few times. The chain employs TRBV9 and TRBJ1-2; 7 bases are shared with TRBD1. This CDR3 has 15 amino acids. Germline V lookup: CDR1 SGDLS, CDR2 YYNGEE. Losses at the gene ends were 0 bases for V and 1 base for J; bases not matched to a gene: 3. CDR3 sequence (DNA): TGTGCCAGCAGCGTAGGAGGGGGCAATAACTATGGCTACACCTTC. Amino acids: CASSVGGGNNYGYTF.

This chain uses TRBV20-1 with TRBJ1-4; D not resolved. The V gene lost 4 bases and the J gene lost 3 bases, with 3 bases spanning the gap. Germline-derived CDR1 and CDR2 are DFQATT and SNEGSKA (reference sequence). This CDR3 spans 11 amino acids. The CDR3 coding sequence is TGCAGTGCTATTCCTAATGAAAAACTGTTTTTT. Its protein product is CSAIPNEKLFF.

The CDR3: CASSFRGTRDYEQYF. DNA of the CDR3: TGTGCCAGCAGCTTTCGCGGGACTCGAGATTACGAGCAGTACTTC. The V call is TRBV11-2, the J call TRBJ2-7, with D possibly being TRBD2 (6 bases). The CDR3 runs 15 residues. CDR1 SGHAT and CDR2 FQNNGV come from the germline V gene. V was clipped by 3 bases and J by 4 bases, with 16 bases between them.

This chain connects TRBV6-1 to TRBJ2-7; 7 bases match TRBD2. CDR1 and CDR2 from the germline V gene are MNHNS and SASEGT. There are 15 residues in the CDR3. The ends lost 4 bases at V and 7 bases at J; junction bases unmatched: 13. The CDR3 reads CASSALTAGSGEQYF. The CDR3 DNA follows: TGTGCCAGCAGTGCCCTCACAGCGGGATCGGGGGAGCAGTACTTC.

Only a few counts were recorded for this clonotype. The genes are TRBV20-1 and TRBJ2-1; D tentatively fits TRBD1 or TRBD2 (6 bases each). CDR1 and CDR2 (germline): DFQATT, SNEGSKA (reference sequence). CDR3 length: 13 residues. Trimming cost V 3 bases and J 4 bases, with 10 bases left between them. The DNA for the CDR3 is TGCAGTGCTAGCGGGGGCGAATACAATGAGCAGTTCTTC. Its translation: CSASGGEYNEQFF.

This clonotype occurred many times. The chain couples TRBV7-2 to TRBJ2-7; maybe TRBD1 (5 bases). Between the trimmed V and J ends, which lost 1 base and 3 bases, there was a span of 10 bases. Germline assignment: CDR1 SGHTA and CDR2 FQGNSA. The CDR3 contains 14 residues. CDR3 sequence: CASSLVTTVYEQYF. The DNA of the CDR3 is TGTGCCAGCAGCTTAGTAACGACAGTCTACGAGCAGTACTTC.